This T cell receptor beta chain was sequenced in a study of beta chain features in type 1 diabetes. Study in general: Sorted cells from all samples, numbering 107,917,701, were examined.

V was pared by 5 bases and J by 4 bases, with 5 bases between. The CDR3 contains 12 residues. Germline lookup yields CDR1 KGHSH and CDR2 LQKENI. Sequencing targeted expressed TCRB transcripts, as all isolated RNA had been reverse transcribed. Produced via immunoSEQ multiplex PCR; TCRdb's table is partial and in-frame only. The sample yields roughly 40,000 clones, around 48% seen once. This sequence joins TRBV18 and TRBJ2-2, with D hard to call. The sample taken for sequencing was central memory CD4+ T cells from blood. The receptor comes from a woman between 18 and 29 years old in good health. This CDR3 reads CASSSSTGELFF. CDR3 bases: TGTGCCAGCTCATCGAGCACCGGGGAGCTGTTTTTT.